The clone carrying this TCR beta chain showed up many times. Its cognate antigen is unknown. The data were taken from a study of regulatory T cells in long-lasting Graves disease. Through Arm-PCR of CDR3 regions and iRepertoire HTBI primers, TCR beta libraries were built. TCRdb fed the multiplex PCR reads into MiXCR, producing one record per CDR3 protein. The sample contains about 500,000 distinct CDR3 sequences, around 16% of which appear only once. Study-wide results and limits: The study found persistent patients shared more public clonotypes (about 3,000) than new patients (over 850).

Time point given: newly diagnosed GD, antithyroid drugs for less than 3 months. The authors made the TCR library using RNA they extracted from PBMCs. V lost 1 base, J lost 2 bases, and 9 bases lay in between. The CDR3 consists of 14 residues. A further study also used this sample, focusing on T cells in Graves' hyperthyroidism and ophthalmopathy.

This sample comprised peripheral blood mononuclear cells (PBMCs), obtained at new diagnosis, from a patient treated with antithyroid drugs. The source of this sequence is a man aged 35 to 55 with Graves disease. V usage is TRBV12-3 or TRBV12-4 and J usage is TRBJ2-7; possibly TRBD2 for D (5 bases). CDR3 in amino acids: CASSLVPGTYEQYF. DNA of the CDR3: TGTGCCAGCAGTTTAGTACCGGGAACCTACGAGCAGTACTTC.